The clone carrying this TCR beta chain appeared once. The data originate from a study of OX40 agonist ivuxolimab in advanced cancers. The CDR3 runs 16 residues. Trimming cost V 0 bases and J 5 bases; bases outside gene matches: 5. Germline V lookup: CDR1 SEHNR, CDR2 FQNEAQ (reference sequence). Data came from immunoSEQ multiplex PCR; TCRdb stores just in-frame clones and leaves some out. The table lists about 70,000 clones, roughly 89% of them singletons. J is TRBJ1-4 and V is TRBV7-9; 8 bases are a match to TRBD1. This TCR came from an adult with an advanced solid tumor such as melanoma, head and neck, liver or kidney cancer. This sample comprised CD4+ or CD8+ T cells sorted from blood, obtained in a trial of the OX40 agonist ivuxolimab. Written as DNA, the CDR3 is TGTGCCAGCAGCTTAGCCCTAACAGGGGGGAATGAAAAACTGTTTTTT. This gives the protein CASSLALTGGNEKLFF.